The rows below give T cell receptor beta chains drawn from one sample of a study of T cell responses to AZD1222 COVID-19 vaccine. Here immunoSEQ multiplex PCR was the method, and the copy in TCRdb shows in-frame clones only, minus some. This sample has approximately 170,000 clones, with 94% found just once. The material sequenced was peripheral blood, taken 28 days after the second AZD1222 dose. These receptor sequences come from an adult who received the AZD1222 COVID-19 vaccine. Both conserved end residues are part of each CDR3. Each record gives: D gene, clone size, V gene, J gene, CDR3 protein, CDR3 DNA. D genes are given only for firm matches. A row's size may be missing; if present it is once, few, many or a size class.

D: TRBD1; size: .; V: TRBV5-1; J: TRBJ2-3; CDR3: CASSLGGVGGQGAYTQYF; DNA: TGCGCCAGCAGCTTGGGTGGGGTCGGTGGACAGGGGGCATATACGCAGTATTTT
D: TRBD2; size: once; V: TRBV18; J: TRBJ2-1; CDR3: CASSPRWTSGSLSYNEQFF; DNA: TGTGCCAGCTCACCACGCTGGACTAGCGGGAGTCTATCCTACAATGAGCAGTTCTTC
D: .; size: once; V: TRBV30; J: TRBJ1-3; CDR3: CAWSEGSAGNTIYF; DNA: TGTGCCTGGAGTGAGGGATCCGCTGGAAACACCATATATTTT
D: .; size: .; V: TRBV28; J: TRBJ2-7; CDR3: CASSLPLHANYEQYF; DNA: TGTGCCAGCAGTTTACCGCTACACGCGAACTACGAGCAGTACTTC
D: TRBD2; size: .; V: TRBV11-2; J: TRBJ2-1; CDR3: CASTLRLAGDSANEQFF; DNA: TGTGCCAGCACCCTGAGACTAGCGGGAGACTCGGCCAATGAGCAGTTCTTC
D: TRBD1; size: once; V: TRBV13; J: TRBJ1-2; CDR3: CASSLTGGDNYGYTF; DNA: TGTGCCAGCAGCTTAACAGGGGGCGATAACTATGGCTACACCTTC
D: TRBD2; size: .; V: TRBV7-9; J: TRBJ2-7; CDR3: CASSASSGRALEQYF; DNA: TGTGCCAGCAGCGCCTCTAGCGGGAGGGCCTTGGAGCAGTACTTC
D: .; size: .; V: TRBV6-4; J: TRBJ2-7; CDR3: CATKGPGKGTYEQYF; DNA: TGTGCCACCAAAGGGCCTGGTAAAGGAACCTACGAGCAGTACTTC
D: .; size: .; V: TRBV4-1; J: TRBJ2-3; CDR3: CASSQELIVSGTQYF; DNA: TGCGCCAGCAGCCAAGAGTTGATAGTATCGGGTACGCAGTATTTT
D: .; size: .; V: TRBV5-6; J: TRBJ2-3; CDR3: CASPLAGSSTDTQYF; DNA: TGTGCCAGCCCCCTCGCCGGGAGTTCGACTGATACGCAGTATTTT
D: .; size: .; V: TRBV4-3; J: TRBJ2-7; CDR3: CASSQDAGFYEQYF; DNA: TGCGCCAGCAGCCAAGATGCCGGATTCTACGAGCAGTACTTC
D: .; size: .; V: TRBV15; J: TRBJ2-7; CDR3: CATSIRLGGNYEQYF; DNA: TGTGCCACCAGCATCCGACTAGGGGGGAACTACGAGCAGTACTTC
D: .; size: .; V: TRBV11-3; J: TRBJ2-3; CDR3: CASSLTRADTQYF; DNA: TGTGCCAGCAGTCTGACTAGGGCAGATACGCAGTATTTT
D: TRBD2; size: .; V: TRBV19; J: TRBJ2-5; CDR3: CASSIGAGAILETQYF; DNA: TGTGCCAGTAGTATAGGGGCGGGAGCCATTTTGGAGACCCAGTACTTC
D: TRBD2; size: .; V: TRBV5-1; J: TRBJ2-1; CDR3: CASRPGTSLYNEQFF; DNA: TGCGCCAGCAGACCCGGGACTAGCCTTTACAATGAGCAGTTCTTC
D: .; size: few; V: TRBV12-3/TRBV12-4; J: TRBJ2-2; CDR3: CASSFNFGGELFF; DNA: TGTGCCAGCAGTTTTAATTTTGGCGGGGAGCTGTTTTTT
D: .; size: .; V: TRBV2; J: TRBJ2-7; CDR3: CASSELGRDEQYF; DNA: TGTGCCAGCAGCGAGTTGGGGCGAGACGAGCAGTACTTC
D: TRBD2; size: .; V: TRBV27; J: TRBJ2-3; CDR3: CESGGLRDTDTQYF; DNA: TGTGAGAGCGGGGGCCTGAGAGACACAGATACGCAGTATTTT
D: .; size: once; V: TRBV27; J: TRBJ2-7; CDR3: CASSLRGQGNHEQYF; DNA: TGTGCCAGCAGTTTACGCGGGCAGGGGAACCACGAGCAGTACTTC
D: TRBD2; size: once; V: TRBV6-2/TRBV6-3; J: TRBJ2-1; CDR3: CASSYRLAGSHNEQFF; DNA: TGTGCCAGCAGTTACCGACTAGCGGGATCCCACAATGAGCAGTTCTTC
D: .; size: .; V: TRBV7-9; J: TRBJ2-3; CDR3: CASSKLREFTDTQYF; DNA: TGTGCCAGCAGCAAACTGCGAGAATTCACAGATACGCAGTATTTT
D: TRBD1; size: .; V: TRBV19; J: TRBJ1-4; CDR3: CASRSRQGAEGLGKLFF; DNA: TGTGCCAGTAGGAGCCGACAGGGGGCCGAAGGTCTCGGGAAACTGTTTTTT
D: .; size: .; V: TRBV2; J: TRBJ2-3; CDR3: CASSEEGEYTDTQYF; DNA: TGTGCCAGCAGTGAAGAGGGGGAGTACACAGATACGCAGTATTTT
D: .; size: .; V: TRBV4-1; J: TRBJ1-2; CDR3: CASSQALEGGRGYGYTF; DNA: TGCGCCAGCAGCCAAGCTCTCGAAGGGGGGCGGGGGTATGGCTACACCTTC